Described below is a single T cell receptor beta chain sequence and its context. Sequencing used immunoSEQ multiplex PCR; TCRdb keeps in-frame clones, though not all of them. The profile shows 120,000 or so clones, more than 70% of them singletons. The source of the sample is a study of blood T cell repertoires in COVID-19. CDR1 is SQVTM, CDR2 ANQGSEA, per germline. The germline V and J ends were trimmed by 7 bases and 0 bases, with 12 bases remaining between them. The length of the CDR3 is 13 residues. This sequence joins TRBV29-1 and TRBJ1-1; unclear D gene. The receptor comes from a woman aged 80 or over with acute or convalescent COVID-19. Material for sequencing was peripheral blood. CDR3 loop: CSARVSMNTEAFF. The DNA of the CDR3 is TGCAGCGCTCGGGTCTCCATGAACACTGAAGCTTTCTTT.